These 15 T cell receptor beta chains came from one sample sequenced in a study of T cells in Graves' hyperthyroidism and ophthalmopathy. Amplification targeted TCR beta CDR3 regions from RNA transcripts. An initial round of RT-PCR targeting the TCR CDR3 relied on the HTBI primer set. TCRdb analysed the multiplex PCR reads with MiXCR anew, one entry per CDR3 protein. The repertoire includes 490,000 or so distinct CDR3 sequences, 20% to 25% of them detected once, and under 55% sits in the top ten. The material sequenced was blood. All receptors come from a woman in her 70s with Graves' ophthalmopathy.

The V call is TRBV5-1, the J call TRBJ2-2; D possibly corresponds to TRBD2 (6 bases). CDR3 length: 15 amino acids. CDR1 is SGHRS, CDR2 YFSETQ, per germline. Trimming took 0 bases from V and 4 from J, leaving 10 bases between them. This CDR3 is CASSLARGLTGELFF. CDR3 DNA: TGCGCCAGCAGCTTGGCCCGGGGACTCACCGGGGAGCTGTTTTTT.

This clonotype was seen a few times. V and J are TRBV5-5 and TRBJ1-2, with D possibly matching TRBD1 (6 bases). V was pared by 3 bases and J by 6 bases, with 15 bases between. This CDR3 is built from 14 residues. Germline V lookup: CDR1 SGHKS, CDR2 YYEKEE (reference sequence). CDR3 residues: CASSSSGTLHGYTF. The CDR3 DNA reads as TGTGCCAGCAGCTCCTCCGGGACACTACATGGCTACACCTTC. Combining the CDR3 with reference TRBV5-5 and TRBJ1-2 gives the whole variable domain DAGVTQSPTHLIKTRGQQVTLRCSPISGHKSVSWYQQVLGQGPQFIFQYYEKEERGRGNFPDRFSARQFPNYSSELNVNALLLGDSALYLCASSSSGTLHGYTFGSGTRLTVV.

This clonotype was detected a few times. The gene calls are TRBV20-1 and TRBJ2-1; D gene ambiguous. The germline CDR1 and CDR2 sequences are DFQATT and SNEGSKA (reference sequence). V lost 7 bases and J lost 3, with 7 bases in between. This CDR3 comprises 11 residues. CDR3 amino acids: CSVSDYNEQFF. The CDR3 DNA follows: TGCAGTGTATCGGACTACAATGAGCAGTTCTTC.

The table lists this clonotype with a few counts. The chain is built from TRBV6-1 and TRBJ1-4; 8 nucleotides line up with TRBD1. The length of the CDR3 is 16 residues. CDR1 and CDR2 from the germline V gene are MNHNS and SASEGT. The ends lost 7 bases at V and 1 base at J; junction bases unmatched: 8. The CDR3 DNA sequence: TGTGCCAGCAACTTGGACAGGGCAGTAACTAATGAAAAACTGTTTTTT. It specifies CASNLDRAVTNEKLFF.

The V call is TRBV6-1, the J call TRBJ1-2; D is ambiguous. Germline V lookup: CDR1 MNHNS, CDR2 SASEGT. The CDR3 is 15 amino acids. The V and J ends lost 5 bases and 2 bases respectively, with 15 bases between them. The CDR3 spells CASSRTESVNYGYTF. DNA for the CDR3: TGTGCCAGCAGTCGGACGGAAAGCGTCAACTATGGCTACACCTTC.

This clonotype was observed many times. The rearrangement links TRBV7-2 to TRBJ2-3; no definite D call. The CDR3 is made up of 13 amino acids. The V gene's germline CDR1 is SGHTA and CDR2 FQGNSA. V was shortened by 5 bases and J by 2 bases, with 8 bases between the two germline ends. The CDR3 nucleotides are TGTGCCAGCAGCCTCCCGTCCACAGATACGCAGTATTTT. This gives the protein CASSLPSTDTQYF.

This clonotype was found a few times. This chain joins TRBV28 and TRBJ2-7; tentative D call: TRBD2 (6 bases). Germline V gene data show CDR1 as MDHEN and CDR2 as SYDVKM. V lost 8 bases and J 4 bases, leaving 18 bases between the germline ends. CDR3 size: 14 residues. CDR3 amino acids: CASGATGSFYEQYF. The CDR3 nucleotides read TGTGCCAGCGGGGCGACCGGGAGCTTTTACGAGCAGTACTTC.

The J gene is TRBJ1-2, the V gene TRBV7-2; D remains unclear. The V and J ends lost 1 base and 3 bases respectively, with 15 bases between them. The CDR3 is 16 amino acids. Germline V CDR1 and CDR2: SGHTA, FQGNSA. Written as DNA, the CDR3 is TGTGCCAGCAGCTTAGTGGTGGCACCTGGGGACTATGGCTACACCTTC. As protein: CASSLVVAPGDYGYTF.

The J gene is TRBJ2-2, the V gene TRBV20-1; D assignment may be TRBD1 or TRBD2 (5 bases each). Trimming took 5 bases from V and 3 from J, leaving 13 bases between them. The CDR3 totals 14 residues. Germline V gene data show CDR1 as DFQATT and CDR2 as SNEGSKA (reference sequence). This CDR3 reads CSAPLLGDTGELFF. CDR3 in DNA: TGCAGTGCTCCTTTACTAGGGGACACCGGGGAGCTGTTTTTT.

The chain recombines TRBV7-9 with TRBJ1-1; D perhaps matches TRBD1 (5 bases). The germline V gene has CDR1 SEHNR and CDR2 FQNEAQ (reference sequence). The CDR3 extends over 16 amino acids. Trimming removed 5 bases at V and 3 bases at J, with 19 bases between. The CDR3 spells CASSPKGRPRDTEAFF. The CDR3 DNA is TGTGCCAGCAGCCCCAAGGGACGGCCTAGGGACACTGAAGCTTTCTTT.

This clonotype turned up a few times. The chain joins TRBV28 to TRBJ1-5; 9 nucleotides line up with TRBD1. Trimming took 4 bases from V and 2 from J; bases not matched to a gene: 3. The CDR3 contains 15 residues. Germline lookup yields CDR1 MDHEN and CDR2 SYDVKM. As DNA, the CDR3 is TGTGCCAGCAGTTCACAGGGGGCAGGCAATCAGCCCCAGCATTTT. It codes for CASSSQGAGNQPQHF.

This clonotype has a handful of counts. The genes are TRBV6-5 and TRBJ1-1; D is ambiguous. The CDR3 sequence is 15 residues long. V gave up 1 base and J gave up 4 bases, with 13 bases separating them. Per germline, CDR1 MNHEY and CDR2 SVGAGI. CDR3 loop: CASSYYSTRSTEAFF. The CDR3 DNA reads TGTGCCAGCAGTTACTACTCGACGCGTTCCACTGAAGCTTTCTTT.

This clonotype was observed a handful of times. CDR3 loop: CASSSGAALYGYTF. CDR3 coding DNA: TGTGCCAGCAGTTCCGGAGCAGCCCTCTATGGCTACACCTTC. The V call is TRBV28, the J call TRBJ1-2; D is unresolved. Trimming left V 4 bases short and J 4 bases short, with 13 bases between. Per the germline V gene, CDR1 is MDHEN and CDR2 is SYDVKM. The CDR3 sequence is 14 residues long.

The chain employs TRBV18 and TRBJ2-7; D is unresolved. Deletions cut 2 bases from V and 3 bases from J, with 8 bases between. The CDR3 is 13 amino acids. CDR1 and CDR2 from the germline V gene are KGHSH and LQKENI. The CDR3 here is CASSPVQNYEQYF. The CDR3 DNA is TGTGCCAGCTCACCAGTACAGAACTACGAGCAGTACTTC.

This clonotype was detected a few times. The chain has TRBV25-1 and TRBJ2-1, with 11 bases that match TRBD2. Germline trimming cut 4 bases from V and 5 bases from J; bases unmatched to any gene: 7. This CDR3 contains 16 residues. The germline CDR1 and CDR2 sequences are MGHDK and SYGVNS. CDR3 amino acids: CASSGLAGGKDNEQFF. CDR3 nucleotide sequence: TGTGCCAGCAGTGGTTTAGCGGGAGGGAAAGACAATGAGCAGTTCTTC.